The 22 T cell receptor beta chains below were found in one sample sequenced in a study of shared clonotypes between healthy human individuals. This table comes from immunoSEQ multiplex PCR, and its TCRdb copy is limited to in-frame clones, with some not included. Altogether approximately 2.3 million clones are present, approximately 93% being singletons, with the ten largest covering roughly 0.36%. The sequenced sample was naive CD4+ T cells from PBMCs. Subset: CD45RA+ positively selected. The source is a man aged 18 to 29 in good health. Some clones in this sample may be carry-over from other donors' samples.

J is TRBJ2-7 and V is TRBV15, with TRBD1 matching over 7 bases. Trimming at V came to 4 bases and at J to 6 bases, leaving 12 bases not matched to a gene. Germline CDR1 and CDR2: LNHNV and YYDKDF (reference sequence). The CDR3 totals 15 residues. The CDR3: CATSIRTGLFAEQYF. The CDR3 nucleotides are TGTGCCACCAGCATCCGGACAGGACTTTTCGCCGAGCAGTACTTC. The full variable domain, in which reference TRBV15 and TRBJ2-7 provide the parts outside the CDR3, is DAMVIQNPRYQVTQFGKPVTLSCSQTLNHNVMYWYQQKSSQAPKLLFHYYDKDFNNEADTPDNFQSRRPNTSFCFLDIRSPGLGDTAMYLCATSIRTGLFAEQYFGPGTRLTVT.

About this clone itself: The sample carries other DNA sequences with the same CDR3. The chain uses TRBV29-1 and TRBJ2-4; a possible D gene is TRBD2 (6 bases). The ends were cut back, 6 bases at V and 0 bases at J, with 9 bases in the middle. The germline gives CDR1 SQVTM, CDR2 ANQGSEA. The CDR3 has 13 amino acids. CDR3 protein: CSVGLLAKNIQYF. The DNA for the CDR3 is TGCAGCGTGGGACTGCTAGCCAAAAACATTCAGTACTTC.

The chain joins TRBV10-3 to TRBJ2-7; D is perhaps TRBD1 (7 bases). This CDR3 region has 14 residues. The V and J ends lost 3 bases and 2 bases respectively, with 11 bases between them. CDR1 ENHRY and CDR2 SYGVKD come from the germline V gene. CDR3 DNA: TGTGCCATCAGTGATGGCGGGACAGCCTACGAGCAGTACTTC. Amino acid sequence: CAISDGGTAYEQYF.

The chain combines TRBV28 with TRBJ1-4; tentatively, D is TRBD1 (5 bases). The CDR3 totals 14 residues. From germline, CDR1 is MDHEN and CDR2 SYDVKM. The ends were cut back, 9 bases at V and 0 bases at J, with 11 bases in the middle. CDR3 DNA sequence: TGTGCCAGTTATCGGGGGGCAACTAATGAAAAACTGTTTTTT. This codes for CASYRGATNEKLFF.

The chain has TRBV29-1 and TRBJ1-4; a possible D gene is TRBD1 (5 bases). CDR3 length equals 14 residues. Trimming took off 0 bases at V and 8 bases at J, with 13 bases between the two ends. Germline V gives CDR1 SQVTM, CDR2 ANQGSEA. The CDR3 DNA reads TGCAGCGTTGAAGATAACAGGACGAAGGAAAAACTGTTTTTT. The encoded protein is CSVEDNRTKEKLFF.

The chain combines TRBV18 with TRBJ1-1; D might be TRBD1 (5 bases). Germline V lookup: CDR1 KGHSH, CDR2 LQKENI. Trimming removed 0 bases from V and 6 bases from J, with 11 bases in between. This CDR3 contains 14 residues. The CDR3 sequence: CASSPPLGGAEAFF. The DNA of the CDR3 is TGTGCCAGCTCACCACCTCTGGGGGGGGCTGAAGCTTTCTTT.

In nucleotides, the CDR3 is TGTGCCAGCAGCGACCGGGACTACACCGGGGAGCTGTTTTTT. Protein: CASSDRDYTGELFF. The gene calls are TRBV7-2 and TRBJ2-2, with D possibly being TRBD2 (6 bases). This CDR3 comprises 14 residues. The V end was cut by 5 bases, the J end by 3 bases, with 10 bases between. CDR1 and CDR2 from the germline V gene are SGHTA and FQGNSA.

Details on this clone: Other DNA sequences within the sample encode an identical CDR3. This chain links TRBV5-1 with TRBJ2-5; a weak D match, TRBD2 (5 bases). This CDR3 is 13 amino acids long. V lost 1 base, J lost 5 bases, and 9 bases lay in between. Germline loops: CDR1 SGHRS, CDR2 YFSETQ. The CDR3 DNA reads as TGCGCCAGCAGCTTGAACCGAGGGGAGACCCAGTACTTC. It translates to CASSLNRGETQYF.

This clone is a singleton in its sample. The rearrangement joins TRBV6-4 to TRBJ2-2; D is unresolved. Per germline, CDR1 MRHNA and CDR2 SNTAGT. The V gene lost 7 bases and the J gene lost 4 bases, with 16 bases spanning the gap. The CDR3 length is 15 residues. Here the CDR3 DNA reads TGTGCCAGCATGGTATCAGCCAGTAGCACCGGGGAGCTGTTTTTT. Its translation: CASMVSASSTGELFF.

The chain carries TRBV5-1 and TRBJ2-1; D is unclear. V lost 0 bases to trimming and J lost 0 bases, with 13 bases between them. Germline values: CDR1 SGHRS, CDR2 YFSETQ. The CDR3 covers 17 residues. In DNA, the CDR3 is TGCGCCAGCAGCTTGGGAACCTCCCCGAGCTCCTACAATGAGCAGTTCTTC. It translates to CASSLGTSPSSYNEQFF.

The gene calls are TRBV5-1 and TRBJ2-1, with D unresolved. V lost 4 bases and J 4 bases, leaving 15 bases between the germline ends. This CDR3 has 15 amino acids. The germline CDR1 and CDR2 sequences are SGHRS and YFSETQ. This CDR3 is CASSLMRRGYNEQFF. DNA for the CDR3: TGCGCCAGCAGCCTTATGCGGAGAGGTTACAATGAGCAGTTCTTC.

The CDR3 region is CASSSASGRGTDTQYF. CDR3 sequence (DNA): TGTGCCAGCAGCTCTGCTAGTGGGAGGGGGACAGATACGCAGTATTTT. J is TRBJ2-3 and V is TRBV7-8, with D perhaps matching TRBD2 (7 bases). The germline V and J ends were trimmed by 4 bases and 3 bases, with 17 bases remaining between them. The length of the CDR3 is 16 residues. Germline values: CDR1 SGHVS, CDR2 FQNEAQ.

This clone occurred a few times. This rearrangement joins TRBV19 to TRBJ2-2; D possibly matches TRBD1 or TRBD2 (5 bases each). Germline V gene lookup returns CDR1 LNHDA and CDR2 SQIVND (reference sequence). The CDR3 sequence is 15 residues long. V lost 7 bases and J lost 1, with 13 bases in between. CDR3 coding DNA: TGTGCCAGTAACCAGAAGGGACGGAACACCGGGGAGCTGTTTTTT. Translation gives CASNQKGRNTGELFF.

V gene TRBV30 combines with J gene TRBJ1-4; D unclear. Germline V CDR1 and CDR2: GTSNPN, SVGIG (reference sequence). This CDR3 region has 14 residues. The V end lost 1 base, the J end lost 0 bases, and 6 bases lay between the germline ends. CDR3: CAWSGFATNEKLFF. The CDR3 DNA is TGTGCCTGGAGTGGTTTTGCAACTAATGAAAAACTGTTTTTT.

The genes are TRBV5-4 and TRBJ2-7; 12 bases agree with TRBD1. Per germline, CDR1 SGHNT and CDR2 YYREEE (reference sequence). The CDR3 length is 15 residues. Trimming at V came to 5 bases and at J to 7 bases, leaving 10 bases not matched to a gene. CDR3 in amino acids: CASSPGTGGVGEQYF. The DNA of the CDR3 is TGTGCCAGCAGTCCAGGGACAGGGGGCGTAGGAGAGCAGTACTTC.

The chain combines TRBV5-1 with TRBJ2-2; 10 positions agree with TRBD1. Trimming at V came to 0 bases and at J to 3 bases, leaving 2 bases not matched to a gene. This CDR3 is 16 amino acids long. Germline values: CDR1 SGHRS, CDR2 YFSETQ. CDR3 region: CASSLAGTGDTGELFF. In DNA, the CDR3 is TGCGCCAGCAGCTTGGCCGGGACAGGGGACACCGGGGAGCTGTTTTTT.

The CDR3 DNA follows: TGTGCCACCAAAAGCGACTCTGGGGCCAACGTCCTGACTTTC. It encodes CATKSDSGANVLTF. The chain carries TRBV15 and TRBJ2-6; no clear D gene. There are 14 residues in the CDR3. V lost 7 bases, J lost 0 bases, and 7 bases lay in between. Germline V CDR1 and CDR2: LNHNV, YYDKDF (reference sequence). Full variable domain (missing parts from reference TRBV15 and TRBJ2-6): DAMVIQNPRYQVTQFGKPVTLSCSQTLNHNVMYWYQQKSSQAPKLLFHYYDKDFNNEADTPDNFQSRRPNTSFCFLDIRSPGLGDTAMYLCATKSDSGANVLTFGAGSRLTVL.

The V gene is TRBV6-1, the J gene TRBJ2-3, with TRBD1 matching 10 bases. With 6 bases clipped from V and 4 bases from J, the junction kept 7 bases outside the gene matches. The CDR3 contains 15 residues. Germline-derived CDR1 and CDR2 are MNHNS and SASEGT. DNA for the CDR3: TGTGCCAGCAGAACCGACAGGGGGCAAGCAGATACGCAGTATTTT. Amino acid sequence: CASRTDRGQADTQYF.

The rearrangement joins TRBV19 to TRBJ2-3; TRBD1 or TRBD2 may be the D gene (5 bases each). Germline V gene data show CDR1 as LNHDA and CDR2 as SQIVND (reference sequence). There are 17 residues in the CDR3. The V gene lost 7 bases and the J gene lost 8 bases, with 28 bases spanning the gap. The CDR3 DNA sequence: TGTGCCAGTACCCCAAGCGCAAGGGGACCCCAACGGGGTACGCAGTATTTT. Its protein is CASTPSARGPQRGTQYF.

The V and J genes are TRBV7-8 and TRBJ1-2; D is uncertain. The CDR3 length is 15 residues. V lost 5 bases to trimming and J lost 7 bases, with 20 bases between them. CDR1 and CDR2 from the germline V gene are SGHVS and FQNEAQ. The CDR3: CASSPALLDVRGYTF. CDR3 sequence (DNA): TGTGCCAGCAGCCCGGCCCTCCTCGACGTCCGTGGCTACACCTTC.

J is TRBJ2-5 and V is TRBV27, with TRBD1 identical over 11 bases. The CDR3 is made up of 14 amino acids. V gave up 5 bases and J gave up 4 bases; unmatched junction bases: 3. Germline CDR1 MNHEY, CDR2 SMNVEV (reference sequence). The CDR3 spells CASSPDRGRETQYF. The CDR3 region has the DNA TGTGCCAGCAGTCCGGACAGGGGGCGAGAGACCCAGTACTTC.

For this clone: This same CDR3 is encoded by further DNA sequences in the sample. The chain recombines TRBV6-5 with TRBJ2-7; 8 bases align to TRBD1. The CDR3 runs to 13 residues. V shed 8 bases, J shed 2 bases, and the junction held 5 bases outside the gene matches. Per germline, CDR1 MNHEY and CDR2 SVGAGI. CDR3 protein: CASGRQGTYEQYF. The CDR3 nucleotides are TGTGCCAGCGGTAGACAGGGGACCTACGAGCAGTACTTC.